This paragraph covers one TCR beta chain sequence. Its cognate antigen is unknown. Other DNA sequences in the same sample also yield this CDR3. Per the germline V gene, CDR1 is SGHTA and CDR2 is FQGNSA. V was pared by 1 base and J by 7 bases, with 3 bases of the junction left unmatched. This CDR3 comprises 15 residues. Libraries were prepared by immunoSEQ multiplex PCR; TCRdb keeps only in-frame clonotypes and omits some of them. The table includes approximately 2.4 million clones, 90% to 97% detected once. The data derive from a study of shared clonotypes between healthy human individuals. Study-level findings and limits: Shared across a few donors were 5% to 6% of the naive CD4 clonotypes.

The V call is TRBV7-2, the J call TRBJ1-6; TRBD1 agrees at 8 bases. The receptor was derived from a man between 18 and 35 years old in good health. What was sequenced was naive CD4+ T cells sorted from blood. Subset indicated: CD45RA+ positively selected. CDR3 sequence reads: CASSLDRGSNSPLHF. CDR3 sequence (DNA): TGTGCCAGCAGCTTAGACAGGGGGAGCAATTCACCCCTCCACTTT.